This TCR beta chain was profiled in a study of T cell repertoires in cytomegalovirus infection (dated by TCRdb to between 2018 and 2021). Regarding the research as a whole: Peptide stimulations targeted recently identified HLA-C-restricted CMV epitopes, whose presentation resists viral immunomodulation, together with well-studied HLA-B-restricted epitopes. Donor HLA type was relevant to the analysis, as public TCR beta signatures indicated carriage of CMV infection together with the matching HLA type. The paper's findings and limits, for the study overall: In both this cohort and an independent roughly 360-donor cohort, the cumulative frequency of public TCR beta family members distinguished carriers of CMV infection plus the relevant HLA type. In the ex vivo response, HLA-C-restricted CMV-specific TCR beta clonotypes were dominant, and in two of eight donors the single most frequent clonotype came from this HLA-C-restricted group.

This sample's treatment or condition label indicates: in vitro stimulation with specific CMV peptide epitopes to enrich CMV-specific T cells. The sequencing machine was an Illumina HiSeq 1500. TCRdb's own reprocessing of the public reads used fastp at Q25 and MiXCR and kept productive beta chains. Each entry merges the rows of one CDR3 protein and shows their most common DNA and genes. This sample comprises about 570,000 distinct CDR3 sequences, about 40% of them detected only once. In total, the top ten clones hold 40% to 60% of the sample. Only a few counts were recorded for this clonotype. The target of this receptor is not known. No much larger clonotype is one base removed from it; base qualities were not supplied. V and J lose 0 bases and 2 bases, and a span of 17 bases separates them. The germline V gene sets CDR1 to ENHRY and CDR2 to SYGVKD. The CDR3, from cysteine to phenylalanine, totals 17 residues. Of the read, only the CDR3 DNA is kept; its 51 bases are in frame from base 1.

The sequence came from a human donor in good health (CMV status not recorded). Some clones in this sample may be carry-over from other donors' samples. This material consisted of cultured PBMCs, taken from culture after CMV antigen stimulation. The rearranged segments are TRBV10-3 and TRBJ2-7; TRBD2 is perhaps the D gene, given 6 matching bases. For the CDR3, the sequence is CAISESNGVGGAYEQYF. The nucleotides are TGTGCCATCAGTGAGTCGAATGGGGTAGGAGGGGCCTACGAGCAGTACTTC.